A single sample is the source of the 28 T cell receptor beta chains below, sequenced in a study of CD8 T cells in ankylosing spondylitis. Broader study findings: In ankylosing spondylitis blood, a motif of roughly eight highly homologous TCR beta variants appeared characteristic.

TCRdb fed the 5' RACE reads into MiXCR, producing one record per CDR3 protein. The sample consists of 450,000 to 550,000 distinct CDR3 sequences, approximately 5% of them appearing once. These receptors have no identified antigens. Sequencing input: blood, either unsorted or a sorted T cell fraction (not recorded which). The receptors derive from a male donor with ankylosing spondylitis.

This clonotype was seen many times. The chain recombines TRBV10-1 with TRBJ2-5, with 8 nucleotides matching TRBD1. The germline gives CDR1 WNHNN, CDR2 SYGVQD (reference sequence). The V gene end was trimmed by 10 bases and the J gene end by 4 bases; junction bases not matched to a gene: 14. CDR3 length: 15 amino acids. This CDR3 reads CAIFLGRGRRETQYF. As DNA, the CDR3 is TGCGCCATCTTCTTAGGCAGGGGGCGGCGAGAGACCCAGTACTTC.

This clonotype was found many times. The chain combines TRBV7-2 with TRBJ2-5, with 12 bases that match TRBD2. After removal of 1 base from V and 4 bases from J, the junction contained 1 base not matched to a gene. The CDR3 spans 15 residues. The germline V gene encodes CDR1 SGHTA and CDR2 FQGNSA. The CDR3 loop is CASSLGLAGVETQYF. The CDR3 region has the DNA TGTGCCAGCAGCTTAGGACTAGCGGGGGTAGAGACCCAGTACTTC.

The sample holds many counts of this clonotype. The chain recombines TRBV12-3 or TRBV12-4 with TRBJ1-3; no reliable D call. V was pared by 6 bases and J by 2 bases, with 8 bases between. The CDR3 spans 13 residues. CDR3 coding DNA: TGTGCCAGCAGCACAGACCCTGGAAACACCATATATTTT. It codes for CASSTDPGNTIYF.

This clonotype was seen many times. The chain links TRBV6-5 to TRBJ1-5; D may be TRBD1 (5 bases). Trimming pared 5 bases from V and 5 bases from J, leaving 10 bases between. Germline CDR1 is MNHEY and CDR2 is SVGAGI. The CDR3 length is 13 residues. The CDR3 sequence is CASSHDSHQPQHF. In DNA form, the CDR3 reads TGTGCCAGCAGTCACGACAGCCATCAGCCCCAGCATTTT.

This clonotype has a count of ten or more. The rearrangement links TRBV5-5 to TRBJ1-4; the D is unclear. Germline CDR1 reads SGHKS; CDR2 reads YYEKEE (reference sequence). There are 14 residues in the CDR3. V dropped 4 bases and J dropped 2 bases, with 9 bases sitting between them. CDR3 protein: CASSPPGTNEKLFF. In DNA, the CDR3 is TGTGCCAGCAGCCCCCCGGGGACTAATGAAAAACTGTTTTTT.

This clonotype was seen ten or more times. This chain uses TRBV7-9 with TRBJ2-2; D not resolved. Germline CDR1 reads SEHNR; CDR2 reads FQNEAQ (reference sequence). Trimming shortened V by 4 bases and J by 3 bases, and 15 bases separated the two germline ends. CDR3 length: 16 amino acids. In nucleotides, the CDR3 is TGTGCCAGCAGCTCATCGGCGGAATCGCACACCGGGGAGCTGTTTTTT. Amino acid sequence: CASSSSAESHTGELFF.

This clonotype was counted ten times or more. The V call is TRBV27, the J call TRBJ2-7, with no clear D. V was trimmed by 7 bases and J by 3 bases, leaving 13 bases between them. This CDR3 has 13 residues. The V gene's germline CDR1 is MNHEY and CDR2 SMNVEV (reference sequence). CDR3: CASKKGLSYEQYF. The CDR3 bases are TGTGCCAGCAAGAAAGGGCTCAGCTACGAGCAGTACTTC.

In this sample, this clonotype turned up a few times. This chain links TRBV7-8 with TRBJ2-3, with 8 bases aligning to TRBD2. Germline V gene data show CDR1 as SGHVS and CDR2 as FQNEAQ. The trim removed 0 bases at V and 0 bases at J, leaving 8 bases unmatched. This CDR3 is built from 18 residues. CDR3 in amino acids: CASSLAETPSGSTDTQYF. The CDR3 coding sequence is TGTGCCAGCAGCTTAGCGGAAACCCCTAGCGGGAGCACAGATACGCAGTATTTT.

This clonotype was detected ten times or more. This chain connects TRBV10-3 to TRBJ2-2, with D hard to call. Germline V gene sequence: CDR1 ENHRY, CDR2 SYGVKD. The CDR3 is 14 residues long. V shed 2 bases and J shed 2 bases, with 6 bases lying between them. CDR3 nucleotide sequence: TGTGCCATCAGTGAGCCGGGCAACACCGGGGAGCTGTTTTTT. This encodes CAISEPGNTGELFF.

This clonotype was found many times. The rearrangement links TRBV12-3 or TRBV12-4 to TRBJ2-1; D not resolved. The CDR3 runs 11 residues. V was cut by 7 bases and J by 7 bases, with 8 bases left in between. This CDR3 reads CASNQENEQFF. The CDR3 coding sequence is TGTGCCAGCAACCAAGAGAATGAGCAGTTCTTC.

The CDR3 loop is CASSLPPWTSGAQYF. The CDR3 nucleotides read TGTGCCAGCAGCTTACCCCCCTGGACTAGCGGGGCCCAGTACTTC. This sequence joins TRBV11-2 and TRBJ2-5, with TRBD2 matching 12 bases. The CDR3 is made up of 15 amino acids. The germline V gene encodes CDR1 SGHAT and CDR2 FQNNGV. Germline trimming cut 2 bases from V and 9 bases from J; bases unmatched to any gene: 7.

The gene calls are TRBV2 and TRBJ1-5; D not certain. The CDR3 has 16 residues. CDR1 and CDR2 (germline): SNHLY, FYNNEI. Trimming left V 1 base short and J 2 bases short, with 12 bases between. Written as DNA, the CDR3 is TGTGCCAGCAGTGAAGTGGGCGGGGAAGGCAATCAGCCCCAGCATTTT. Residues: CASSEVGGEGNQPQHF.

The chain employs TRBV7-2 and TRBJ2-7; D is perhaps TRBD1 (5 bases). The V and J ends lost 5 bases and 3 bases respectively, with 14 bases between them. Germline V lookup: CDR1 SGHTA, CDR2 FQGNSA. This CDR3 contains 14 residues. This CDR3 reads CASSARGIGYEQYF. In nucleotides, the CDR3 is TGTGCCAGCAGCGCAAGGGGTATAGGCTACGAGCAGTACTTC.

Many counts were recorded for this clonotype. The chain has TRBV29-1 and TRBJ2-2, with D possibly TRBD2 on 5 matching bases. The CDR3 is 13 residues long. Per the germline V gene, CDR1 is SQVTM and CDR2 is ANQGSEA. V was shortened by 4 bases and J by 6 bases, with 12 bases between the two germline ends. The CDR3 is CSVVRGSAGELFF. CDR3 sequence (DNA): TGCAGCGTTGTAAGAGGGTCGGCCGGGGAGCTGTTTTTT.

This clonotype appeared many times. The CDR3 sequence is CASSLAPGPQREQYF. Here the CDR3 DNA reads TGTGCCAGCAGTTTAGCTCCCGGTCCCCAGCGAGAGCAGTACTTC. The chain employs TRBV12-3 or TRBV12-4 and TRBJ2-7; no reliable D call. The CDR3 is 15 amino acids. The V end was cut by 0 bases, the J end by 7 bases, with 16 bases between.

This clonotype was recorded a few times. V usage is TRBV6-2 or TRBV6-3 and J usage is TRBJ2-6; 10 positions agree with TRBD1. Germline loops: CDR1 MNHEY, CDR2 SVGEGT. With V trimmed by 2 bases and J by 2 bases, 6 bases remained unmatched. The CDR3 length is 18 residues. CDR3: CASSYGGQGKTGANVLTF. The CDR3 nucleotides are TGTGCCAGCAGTTACGGGGGACAGGGGAAAACTGGGGCCAACGTCCTGACTTTC.

This clonotype came up many times. One end of the junction does not line up with germline, which may come from a read error. The rearrangement uses TRBV10-3 and TRBJ1-6, with D possibly matching TRBD1 (6 bases). The germline V gene has CDR1 ENHRY and CDR2 SYGVKD. CDR3 length: 16 residues. The CDR3 DNA reads as TGTGCCATCAGTCAGTCGGGTGGAACAGGGCCCTCATCCCTCCACTTT. Amino acid sequence: CAISQSGGTGPSSLHF.

Ten or more counts support this clonotype. The chain carries TRBV29-1 and TRBJ2-7; 8 bases fit TRBD1. The V segment lost 1 base and the J segment 3 bases; nucleotides outside the gene matches: 5. From germline, CDR1 is SQVTM and CDR2 ANQGSEA. The CDR3 is 14 residues long. DNA for the CDR3: TGCAGCGTTGAAGCGGTACAGGGGGGCTACGAGCAGTACTTC. Amino acid sequence: CSVEAVQGGYEQYF.

The V gene is TRBV7-8, the J gene TRBJ1-6; TRBD1 matches at 7 bases. V shed 5 bases, J shed 5 bases, and the junction held 6 bases outside the gene matches. This CDR3 region has 15 residues. CDR1 SGHVS and CDR2 FQNEAQ come from the germline V gene. The CDR3 DNA sequence: TGTGCCAGCAGCCCCCGGGACAGCCATAATTCACCCCTCCACTTT. It specifies CASSPRDSHNSPLHF.

There are many counts of this clonotype. V is TRBV24-1 and J is TRBJ2-2, with 8 positions matching TRBD1. Germline CDR1 is KGHDR and CDR2 is SFDVKD. Trimming cost V 5 bases and J 7 bases; bases outside gene matches: 11. This CDR3 is built from 16 residues. The CDR3 DNA is TGTGCCACCAGTGCCGGACAGGGTGGATTCGTCGGGGAGCTGTTTTTT. This encodes CATSAGQGGFVGELFF.

The rearrangement links TRBV2 to TRBJ2-7; D tentatively fits TRBD1 or TRBD2 (5 bases each). Trimming shortened V by 2 bases and J by 3 bases, and 11 bases separated the two germline ends. CDR1 SNHLY and CDR2 FYNNEI come from the germline V gene. The CDR3 totals 14 residues. CDR3 sequence reads: CASSELGRGYEQYF. In DNA, the CDR3 is TGTGCCAGCAGTGAATTGGGACGGGGCTACGAGCAGTACTTC.

V usage is TRBV9 and J usage is TRBJ2-2; maybe TRBD2 (6 bases). The ends were cut back, 2 bases at V and 0 bases at J, with 11 bases in the middle. CDR3 length: 16 amino acids. Germline V CDR1 and CDR2: SGDLS, YYNGEE. The CDR3 sequence is CASSVGGPANTGELFF. The CDR3 DNA reads TGTGCCAGCAGCGTGGGGGGACCCGCGAACACCGGGGAGCTGTTTTTT.

This clonotype showed up many times. The chain has TRBV29-1 and TRBJ2-7; D possibly uses TRBD1 or TRBD2 (5 bases each). V lost 4 bases to trimming and J lost 3 bases, with 10 bases between them. The V gene's germline CDR1 is SQVTM and CDR2 ANQGSEA. The CDR3 totals 12 residues. CDR3 coding DNA: TGCAGCGTTGGGGACGCAAGCTACGAGCAGTACTTC. Its protein is CSVGDASYEQYF.

This clonotype has just a few counts. J is TRBJ2-7 and V is TRBV27, with 12 nucleotides matching TRBD2. With V trimmed by 3 bases and J by 5 bases, 8 bases remained unmatched. Germline V lookup: CDR1 MNHEY, CDR2 SMNVEV (reference sequence). The CDR3 has 16 residues. CDR3 sequence reads: CASSFPELAGGHEQYF. The CDR3, as DNA: TGTGCCAGCAGTTTCCCCGAACTAGCGGGAGGCCACGAGCAGTACTTC.

This clonotype was recorded a few times. Sequence at one end of the junction differs from germline and may be a read error. The chain has TRBV7-7 and TRBJ2-1, with a possible D match to TRBD2 (6 bases). Germline-derived CDR1 and CDR2 are SSHAT and FNYEAQ (reference sequence). This CDR3 has 13 residues. The chain's CDR3 is CASSWGRYNEQFF. DNA for the CDR3: TGTGCTAGCAGCTGGGGGAGGTACAATGAGCAGTTCTTC.

In this sample, this clonotype turned up many times. The V call is TRBV20-1, the J call TRBJ1-2, with D uncertain. The CDR3 runs to 13 residues. Germline-derived CDR1 and CDR2 are DFQATT and SNEGSKA (reference sequence). Trimming removed 0 bases at V and 3 bases at J, with 8 bases between. The CDR3 here is CSARDPVDYGYTF. The CDR3 DNA sequence: TGCAGTGCTAGAGATCCAGTGGACTATGGCTACACCTTC.

This clonotype was observed at least ten times. The V call is TRBV20-1, the J call TRBJ2-2; 8 bases align to TRBD1. Trimming removed 4 bases from V and 5 bases from J; junction bases left unmatched: 12. Germline loops: CDR1 DFQATT, CDR2 SNEGSKA (reference sequence). The length of the CDR3 is 16 residues. The CDR3 DNA reads as TGCAGTGCTACCTCCCCACCGGGACAGGAAACCGGGGAGCTGTTTTTT. It is translated as CSATSPPGQETGELFF.

This clonotype appeared many times. The CDR3 DNA reads TGTGCCAGCAGCCCTCTTTGGGAGGCTGGAAACACCATATATTTT. Residues: CASSPLWEAGNTIYF. The J gene is TRBJ1-3, the V gene TRBV7-2; no clear D gene. Between the trimmed V and J ends, which lost 5 bases and 2 bases, there was a span of 13 bases. Germline CDR1 SGHTA, CDR2 FQGNSA. This CDR3 has 15 amino acids.